Presented here are 4 T cell receptor beta chains from one specimen sequenced in a study of blood T cell repertoires in COVID-19. Data came from immunoSEQ multiplex PCR; TCRdb stores just in-frame clones and leaves some out. The sample carries some 20,000 clones, approximately 90% recorded once. Sequencing was done on a sample of peripheral blood. All receptors come from a woman in her fifties or sixties with active COVID-19.

This rearrangement joins TRBV6-5 to TRBJ1-3; maybe TRBD1 (5 bases). The CDR3 runs 15 residues. The germline gives CDR1 MNHEY, CDR2 SVGAGI. V gave up 7 bases and J gave up 2 bases, with 15 bases separating them. The CDR3 DNA reads as TGTGCCAGCATCAGAACAGCAGGGACTGGAAACACCATATATTTT. Protein product: CASIRTAGTGNTIYF.

This chain uses TRBV19 with TRBJ2-7; maybe TRBD1 (6 bases). Germline CDR1 and CDR2: LNHDA and SQIVND (reference sequence). Between the trimmed V and J ends, which lost 4 bases and 5 bases, there was a span of 18 bases. The CDR3 is 15 amino acids. CDR3 loop: CASSTAPGQFHEQYF. The CDR3, as DNA: TGTGCCAGTAGTACGGCCCCGGGACAATTCCACGAGCAGTACTTC.

V is TRBV5-1 and J is TRBJ2-2; 7 bases align to TRBD2. Germline values: CDR1 SGHRS, CDR2 YFSETQ. CDR3 length: 14 amino acids. V dropped 0 bases and J dropped 6; count of bases not matched to a gene: 2. This CDR3 is CASSLVAGPGELFF. The CDR3 nucleotides are TGCGCCAGCAGCTTGGTAGCGGGTCCCGGGGAGCTGTTTTTT.

This chain links TRBV19 with TRBJ2-7, with 7 bases that match TRBD2. With 6 bases clipped from V and 2 bases from J, the junction kept 7 bases outside the gene matches. Germline CDR1 reads LNHDA; CDR2 reads SQIVND (reference sequence). CDR3 length: 14 residues. The CDR3: CASSLSGTPYEQYF. Written as DNA, the CDR3 is TGTGCCAGTAGCCTAAGCGGGACCCCCTACGAGCAGTACTTC.